The entry below gives a single TCR beta chain sequence along with its context. Its specificity is not known. The CDR3 goes on 3 residues after the read ends, and that part is filled in from the germline J gene. Generated by immunoSEQ multiplex PCR, the TCRdb table keeps only in-frame clones and is missing some. This sample's clone table lists about 32,000 clones. V shed 3 bases and J shed 9 bases, with 16 bases lying between them. In germline, CDR1 is SGHNT, CDR2 YYREEE (reference sequence). There are 15 residues in the CDR3. This specimen belongs to a study of T cells in women clearing cervical HPV infection. Study conclusions and caveats: Each sample's T-cell count was unknown, possibly confounding richness.

This sequence originates from a woman aged 18 to 75 with a cervical HPV16 infection that either progressed to CIN3+ or cleared (not recorded which). The sequenced sample was blood buffy coat. The chain employs TRBV5-4 and TRBJ1-6; D is possibly TRBD1 (5 bases). CDR3 region: CASSSGGGVGSPLHF. The part of the CDR3 DNA that was read is TGTGCCAGCAGCTCCGGAGGAGGGGTAGGTTCACCC.